This T cell receptor beta chain is from a study of PD-L1 blockade in urothelial cancer. Data came from immunoSEQ multiplex PCR; TCRdb stores just in-frame clones and leaves some out. The sample records approximately 35,000 clones, approximately 34% being singletons. Per germline, CDR1 LGHNT and CDR2 FRNRAP. This CDR3 has 21 amino acids. V lost 3 bases, J lost 2 bases, and 31 bases lay in between. Sequencing was performed on tumor tissue, taken before atezolizumab (anti-PD-L1) treatment. The chain employs TRBV12-5 and TRBJ2-5, with D possibly matching TRBD1 (6 bases). This clonotype originated in a man aged 55 to 70 with urothelial cancer. CDR3 sequence: CASGFVYVFGGRGVRQETQYF. CDR3 coding DNA: TGTGCTAGTGGTTTTGTATATGTGTTTGGCGGCAGGGGTGTTCGGCAAGAGACCCAGTACTTC.